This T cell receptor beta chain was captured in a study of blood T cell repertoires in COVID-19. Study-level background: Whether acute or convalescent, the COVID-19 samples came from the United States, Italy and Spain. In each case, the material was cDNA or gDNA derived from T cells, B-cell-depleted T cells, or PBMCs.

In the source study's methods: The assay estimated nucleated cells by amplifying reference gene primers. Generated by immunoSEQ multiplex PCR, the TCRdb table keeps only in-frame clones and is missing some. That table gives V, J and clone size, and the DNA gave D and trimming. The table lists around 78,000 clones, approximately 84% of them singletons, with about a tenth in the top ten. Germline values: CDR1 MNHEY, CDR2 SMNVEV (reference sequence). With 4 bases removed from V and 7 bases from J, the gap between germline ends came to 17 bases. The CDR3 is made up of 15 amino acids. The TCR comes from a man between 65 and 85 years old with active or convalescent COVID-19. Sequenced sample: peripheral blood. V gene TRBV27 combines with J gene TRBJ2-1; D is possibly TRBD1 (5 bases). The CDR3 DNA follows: TGTGCCAGCAGTTCCCCCCGCAGGGTAGAGAATGAGCAGTTCTTC. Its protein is CASSSPRRVENEQFF.